The next 16 T cell receptor beta chains were all read from a single sample in a study of beta chain features in type 1 diabetes. The investigators reverse transcribed all of the isolated RNA, so they sequenced expressed TCRB transcripts. The protocol was immunoSEQ multiplex PCR, while the TCRdb copy is restricted to in-frame clones and leaves out a portion. The data contain around 300,000 clones, 11% of them singletons. Sequences were obtained from naive CD4+ T cells from blood. These receptor sequences come from a woman in her twenties or thirties in good health.

This clone occurred a few times. The chain combines TRBV9 with TRBJ2-1, with TRBD1 matching 9 bases. Germline CDR1 reads SGDLS; CDR2 reads YYNGEE. This CDR3 contains 15 residues. The junction had 6 bases not matched to a gene; V was cut back by 3 bases and J by 5 bases. CDR3 protein: CASSGGTGIHNEQFF. DNA for the CDR3: TGTGCCAGCAGCGGAGGGACAGGGATACACAATGAGCAGTTCTTC.

This clone has only a few counts. This chain uses TRBV6-5 with TRBJ2-1; 9 bases map to TRBD1. The germline CDR1 and CDR2 sequences are MNHEY and SVGAGI. Germline trimming cut 6 bases from V and 2 bases from J; bases unmatched to any gene: 5. CDR3 length: 15 residues. The DNA of the CDR3 is TGTGCCAGCAGCCACGACAGGGGGACCTACAATGAGCAGTTCTTC. Translation gives CASSHDRGTYNEQFF.

A few counts support this clone. V is TRBV7-2 and J is TRBJ2-4; D gene uncertain. Per germline, CDR1 SGHTA and CDR2 FQGNSA. V was shortened by 1 base and J by 1 base, with 14 bases between the two germline ends. The CDR3 totals 17 residues. CDR3 residues: CASSLGPAPRAKNIQYF. In DNA, the CDR3 is TGTGCCAGCAGCTTAGGACCAGCGCCCCGGGCCAAAAACATTCAGTACTTC.

V usage is TRBV4-3 and J usage is TRBJ2-2; 13 nucleotides agree with TRBD2. Per the germline V gene, CDR1 is LGHNA and CDR2 is YSLEER. The CDR3 covers 19 residues. The ends lost 0 bases at V and 0 bases at J; junction bases unmatched: 4. CDR3 protein: CASSQEVLAGGPNTGELFF. The DNA for the CDR3 is TGCGCCAGCAGCCAAGAGGTACTAGCGGGAGGGCCGAACACCGGGGAGCTGTTTTTT.

This chain uses TRBV28 with TRBJ2-2; D is uncertain. Germline assignment: CDR1 MDHEN and CDR2 SYDVKM. V shed 4 bases and J shed 3 bases, with 6 bases lying between them. The CDR3 has 13 amino acids. The CDR3 sequence is CASSSTDTGELFF. CDR3 nucleotide sequence: TGTGCCAGCAGTTCTACGGACACCGGGGAGCTGTTTTTT.

This clone showed up just a few times. The chain uses TRBV29-1 and TRBJ2-2; weak D call: TRBD2 (5 bases). Germline CDR1 reads SQVTM; CDR2 reads ANQGSEA. The CDR3 loop spans 15 amino acids. Trimming cost V 7 bases and J 3 bases, with 18 bases left between them. In DNA form, the CDR3 reads TGCAGCGCCGTTAGCGTGGAGTCTTACACCGGGGAGCTGTTTTTT. Protein product: CSAVSVESYTGELFF.

In this sample, this clone turned up a few times. The V gene is TRBV7-2, the J gene TRBJ2-7; D perhaps matches TRBD2 (5 bases). This CDR3 contains 16 residues. CDR1 SGHTA and CDR2 FQGNSA come from the germline V gene. V was pared by 0 bases and J by 1 base, with 13 bases between. The chain's CDR3 is CASSLAPSGASYEQYF. DNA of the CDR3: TGTGCCAGCAGCTTAGCGCCCAGCGGAGCTTCCTACGAGCAGTACTTC. The full variable domain, its missing parts supplied by reference TRBV7-2 and TRBJ2-7, is GAGVSQSPSNKVTEKGKDVELRCDPISGHTALYWYRQSLGQGLEFLIYFQGNSAPDKSGLPSDRFSAERTGGSVSTLTIQRTQQEDSAVYLCASSLAPSGASYEQYFGPGTRLTVT.

The V call is TRBV18, the J call TRBJ2-7; perhaps TRBD1 as D (6 bases). V was clipped by 3 bases and J by 2 bases, with 11 bases between them. CDR3 length equals 14 residues. Germline assignment: CDR1 KGHSH and CDR2 LQKENI. The CDR3 DNA sequence: TGTGCCAGCTCACCTGGCAGGGGCCCCTACGAGCAGTACTTC. Its translation is CASSPGRGPYEQYF.

This clone was detected only a few times. Germline is not matched at one junction end, which may reflect a read error. The chain couples TRBV7-7 to TRBJ2-2, with D possibly TRBD2 on 5 matching bases. Germline loops: CDR1 SSHAT, CDR2 FNYEAQ (reference sequence). This CDR3 has 15 residues. The CDR3 loop is CASSLNSANTGELFF. The DNA of the CDR3 is TGTGCTAGCAGCTTAAATAGCGCTAACACCGGGGAGCTGTTTTTT.

V is TRBV13 and J is TRBJ2-1; 7 nucleotides agree with TRBD1. The V gene end was trimmed by 3 bases and the J gene end by 0 bases; junction bases not matched to a gene: 8. CDR1 and CDR2 (germline): PRHDT, FYEKMQ (reference sequence). The CDR3 loop spans 17 amino acids. The CDR3 protein is CASSLDTGAPSYNEQFF. In DNA form, the CDR3 reads TGTGCCAGCAGCTTGGACACAGGGGCCCCCTCCTACAATGAGCAGTTCTTC.

The table lists this clone with a few counts. At the DNA level, this CDR3 is encoded by other sequences in the same sample as well. The CDR3 spells CAWSVTGNQPQHF. The CDR3 nucleotides read TGTGCCTGGAGTGTAACGGGGAATCAGCCCCAGCATTTT. The chain recombines TRBV30 with TRBJ1-5; D gene ambiguous. Trimming cost V 0 bases and J 4 bases, with 7 bases left between them. Per the germline V gene, CDR1 is GTSNPN and CDR2 is SVGIG (reference sequence). The CDR3 covers 13 residues.

This chain connects TRBV10-3 to TRBJ2-7; D uncertain. The CDR3 is 11 residues long. Trimming cost V 4 bases and J 4 bases, with 5 bases left between them. Germline lookup yields CDR1 ENHRY and CDR2 SYGVKD. CDR3 in amino acids: CAISASYEQYF. In DNA form, the CDR3 reads TGTGCCATCAGTGCCAGTTACGAGCAGTACTTC.

The chain links TRBV7-2 to TRBJ1-1; perhaps TRBD1 as D (5 bases). Trimming cost V 5 bases and J 3 bases, with 13 bases left between them. The CDR3 is made up of 14 amino acids. Per germline, CDR1 SGHTA and CDR2 FQGNSA. CDR3 protein: CASSHGGVDTEAFF. The CDR3 DNA reads TGTGCCAGCAGCCACGGAGGGGTGGACACTGAAGCTTTCTTT.

This clone was detected only a few times. The chain has TRBV19 and TRBJ2-5, with 9 bases lining up with TRBD1. The CDR3 has 14 amino acids. The V segment lost 5 bases and the J segment 4 bases; nucleotides outside the gene matches: 5. The germline V gene has CDR1 LNHDA and CDR2 SQIVND (reference sequence). The CDR3, as DNA: TGTGCCAGTAGTGTCACAGGGGGCGTAGAGACCCAGTACTTC. This codes for CASSVTGGVETQYF.

The chain recombines TRBV7-2 with TRBJ2-7; no clear D gene. Germline V lookup: CDR1 SGHTA, CDR2 FQGNSA. Trimming took 0 bases from V and 2 from J, leaving 11 bases between them. CDR3 length equals 15 residues. The CDR3 reads CASSLAAVSTYEQYF. The CDR3 bases are TGTGCCAGCAGCTTAGCCGCAGTCAGTACCTACGAGCAGTACTTC.

This clone occurred a few times. This same CDR3 is encoded by further DNA sequences in the sample. The V and J genes are TRBV28 and TRBJ2-7, with 11 bases fitting TRBD1. Unmatched junction bases numbered 3, after V lost 4 bases and J lost 4 bases. The CDR3 length is 14 residues. Germline V gene data show CDR1 as MDHEN and CDR2 as SYDVKM. CDR3 in DNA: TGTGCCAGCAGTTCCCGGGACAGGGGGTACGAGCAGTACTTC. Encoded protein: CASSSRDRGYEQYF. Filled out from reference TRBV28 and TRBJ2-7, the complete variable domain reads DVKVTQSSRYLVKRTGEKVFLECVQDMDHENMFWYRQDPGLGLRLIYFSYDVKMKEKGDIPEGYSVSREKKERFSLILESASTNQTSMYLCASSSRDRGYEQYFGPGTRLTVT.